This section outlines one TCR beta chain sequence together with its context. In the original analysis: Nucleated cell number was recorded as an estimate derived from reference gene primer amplification. Generated by immunoSEQ multiplex PCR, the TCRdb table keeps only in-frame clones and is missing some. V, J and clone size are taken as reported in that table, and D and trimming were inferred from the DNA itself. The table records about 300,000 clones, around 90% of them present only once. The source of the sample is a study of blood T cell repertoires in COVID-19. On the study more broadly: Material from acute and convalescent COVID-19 was sourced from the United States, Italy and Spain. Nucleic acid was either cDNA or gDNA, and it came from T cells, B-cell-depleted T cells, or PBMCs.

The CDR3 runs to 16 residues. V shed 0 bases, J shed 6 bases, and the junction held 6 bases outside the gene matches. This clonotype was obtained from a young man with active or convalescent COVID-19. V usage is TRBV23-1 and J usage is TRBJ1-3, with 9 positions matching TRBD1. TRBV23-1 is recorded as an ORF, its role being uncertain. Sequencing was done on a sample of peripheral blood. The CDR3 bases are TGCGCCAGCAGTCAATCGGGACAGGGTTTCGAAAACACCATATATTTT. It encodes CASSQSGQGFENTIYF.